This T cell receptor (beta chain) comes out of a study of blood T cells in healthy people across ages. Across the whole study: Capture by template switching was about one barcoded beta molecule per two T cells. Overall study results and limits: TCR beta diversity tracked closely with naive T cell percentage. Roughly linearly, TCR beta diversity per million T cells fell as age increased.

Peripheral blood from each donor was collected in a volume of approximately 9.5 milliliters. Remarks on this clonotype: The antigen remains unidentified.

This CDR3 has 14 residues. CDR1 MDHEN and CDR2 SYDVKM come from the germline V gene. Trimming pared 8 bases from V and 4 bases from J, leaving 17 bases between. Combining a sample-barcoded 5' primer with a J-beta primer mix, a second PCR ran for roughly 7 to 12 cycles. MiXCR was run by TCRdb on the 5' RACE reads, yielding one entry per CDR3 protein. This table holds more than 1.4 million distinct CDR3 sequences, approximately 38% found once. The chain has TRBV28 and TRBJ1-1; a weak D match, TRBD1 (5 bases). The sequencing sample was made of blood. The clonotype was recovered from a woman between 18 and 30 years old in good health. CDR3 sequence reads: CASGTGPSSTEAFF. The CDR3 bases are TGTGCCAGCGGCACGGGGCCCTCGAGCACTGAAGCTTTCTTT. Supplemented by reference TRBV28 and TRBJ1-1, the full variable domain reads DVKVTQSSRYLVKRTGEKVFLECVQDMDHENMFWYRQDPGLGLRLIYFSYDVKMKEKGDIPEGYSVSREKKERFSLILESASTNQTSMYLCASGTGPSSTEAFFGQGTRLTVV.